The rows below give T cell receptor beta chains drawn from one sample of a study of PD-1 blockade in classical Hodgkin lymphoma. The repertoire was sequenced with immunoSEQ multiplex PCR; TCRdb's copy has only in-frame clones and lacks some. The table lists 15,000 or so clones, around four fifths of them singletons. Sequences were derived from CD4+ T cells from blood, sampled at baseline. The source of these receptors is a human donor with classical Hodgkin lymphoma. Both conserved end residues are part of each CDR3. D genes are given only for firm matches. Clone size is not always given. Where it is, it says once, few, many or a class for expanded clones.

d_call: TRBD1; v_call: TRBV7-2; clone_size: .; j_call: TRBJ1-5; cdr3_aa: CASSGQGSGQPQHF; cdr3_nt: TGTGCCAGCAGCGGACAGGGCAGTGGACAGCCCCAGCATTTT
d_call: .; v_call: TRBV6-6; clone_size: .; j_call: TRBJ2-7; cdr3_aa: CASSYGGAPYEQYF; cdr3_nt: TGTGCCAGCAGTTACGGGGGGGCACCCTACGAGCAGTACTTC
d_call: .; v_call: TRBV5-1; clone_size: .; j_call: TRBJ2-7; cdr3_aa: CASGAGSSYEQYF; cdr3_nt: TGCGCCAGCGGGGCAGGGAGCTCCTACGAGCAGTACTTC
d_call: .; v_call: TRBV6-1; clone_size: .; j_call: TRBJ1-5; cdr3_aa: CASSVGTRGQPQHF; cdr3_nt: TGTGCCAGCAGTGTCGGGACAAGGGGTCAGCCCCAGCATTTT
d_call: TRBD1; v_call: TRBV5-1; clone_size: .; j_call: TRBJ2-7; cdr3_aa: CASSLGGTGAYEQYF; cdr3_nt: TGCGCCAGCAGCTTGGGTGGGACAGGGGCTTACGAGCAGTACTTC
d_call: .; v_call: TRBV27; clone_size: .; j_call: TRBJ1-2; cdr3_aa: CASSFNQVPYGYTF; cdr3_nt: TGTGCCAGCAGTTTCAATCAGGTGCCTTATGGCTACACCTTC
d_call: TRBD1; v_call: TRBV7-9; clone_size: once; j_call: TRBJ1-1; cdr3_aa: CASSFGQGSTEAFF; cdr3_nt: TGTGCCAGCAGCTTCGGACAGGGGAGCACTGAAGCTTTCTTT
d_call: .; v_call: TRBV19; clone_size: .; j_call: TRBJ2-5; cdr3_aa: CASRQHRREETQYF; cdr3_nt: TGTGCCAGTAGGCAGCACCGAAGAGAAGAGACCCAGTACTTC
d_call: .; v_call: TRBV7-6; clone_size: .; j_call: TRBJ2-2; cdr3_aa: CASSSLAGELFF; cdr3_nt: TGTGCCAGCAGCTCCCTAGCGGGGGAGCTGTTTTTT
d_call: .; v_call: TRBV27; clone_size: .; j_call: TRBJ1-5; cdr3_aa: CASRGGWGNQPQHF; cdr3_nt: TGTGCCAGTCGGGGGGGGTGGGGCAATCAGCCCCAGCATTTT
d_call: .; v_call: TRBV11-2; clone_size: .; j_call: TRBJ2-1; cdr3_aa: CASSLDRGSAEQFF; cdr3_nt: TGTGCCAGCAGCTTAGATCGGGGGTCGGCTGAGCAGTTCTTC
d_call: TRBD2; v_call: TRBV6-6; clone_size: once; j_call: TRBJ2-5; cdr3_aa: CASRGVAGEGETQYF; cdr3_nt: TGTGCCAGCCGGGGGGTAGCGGGAGAGGGAGAGACCCAGTACTTC
d_call: .; v_call: TRBV29-1; clone_size: once; j_call: TRBJ2-3; cdr3_aa: CSVVGPAAGSTDTQYF; cdr3_nt: TGCAGCGTTGTCGGCCCCGCCGCGGGAAGCACAGATACGCAGTATTTT
d_call: .; v_call: TRBV2; clone_size: .; j_call: TRBJ2-2; cdr3_aa: CATRQTGELFF; cdr3_nt: TGTGCCACACGACAGACCGGGGAGCTGTTTTTT
d_call: .; v_call: TRBV30; clone_size: .; j_call: TRBJ2-3; cdr3_aa: CAWNRDTVDTQYF; cdr3_nt: TGTGCCTGGAACCGGGACACAGTAGATACGCAGTATTTT
d_call: .; v_call: TRBV6-6; clone_size: .; j_call: TRBJ1-5; cdr3_aa: CASSYSRVYSNQPQHF; cdr3_nt: TGTGCCAGCAGTTACTCGAGGGTTTATAGCAATCAGCCCCAGCATTTT
d_call: .; v_call: TRBV5-5; clone_size: .; j_call: TRBJ2-5; cdr3_aa: CASSLRGLQVQETQYF; cdr3_nt: TGTGCCAGCAGCTTGAGGGGTCTTCAGGTACAAGAGACCCAGTACTTC
d_call: TRBD1; v_call: TRBV28; clone_size: .; j_call: TRBJ2-2; cdr3_aa: CASSPIPGTGFRVGELFF; cdr3_nt: TGTGCCAGCAGCCCTATCCCCGGGACAGGGTTCCGTGTCGGGGAGCTGTTTTTT
d_call: TRBD1; v_call: TRBV5-1; clone_size: .; j_call: TRBJ1-5; cdr3_aa: CASSLAGGSNQPQHF; cdr3_nt: TGCGCCAGCAGCTTGGCAGGGGGTAGCAATCAGCCCCAGCATTTT
d_call: .; v_call: TRBV7-8; clone_size: .; j_call: TRBJ1-5; cdr3_aa: CASSLARQPQHF; cdr3_nt: TGTGCCAGCAGCTTAGCCCGACAGCCCCAGCATTTT
d_call: .; v_call: TRBV5-4; clone_size: .; j_call: TRBJ1-6; cdr3_aa: CASSLGYRAHYNYNSPLHF; cdr3_nt: TGTGCCAGCAGCTTGGGGTACAGGGCCCACTATAACTATAATTCACCCCTCCACTTT
d_call: TRBD2; v_call: TRBV5-1; clone_size: .; j_call: TRBJ2-7; cdr3_aa: CASSLALTSGGYEQYF; cdr3_nt: TGCGCCAGCAGCTTGGCCCTAACTAGCGGGGGATACGAGCAGTACTTC
d_call: TRBD1; v_call: TRBV5-1; clone_size: .; j_call: TRBJ1-3; cdr3_aa: CASSSTGDTIYF; cdr3_nt: TGCGCCAGCAGCTCAACAGGGGACACCATATATTTT
d_call: TRBD2; v_call: TRBV2; clone_size: .; j_call: TRBJ2-3; cdr3_aa: CASRPGLLTDTQYF; cdr3_nt: TGTGCCAGCAGGCCGGGACTACTGACAGATACGCAGTATTTT
d_call: .; v_call: TRBV10-3; clone_size: .; j_call: TRBJ1-4; cdr3_aa: CAISRTQAGPNEKLFF; cdr3_nt: TGTGCCATCAGTAGGACACAGGCTGGGCCTAATGAAAAACTGTTTTTT
d_call: TRBD1; v_call: TRBV11-1; clone_size: .; j_call: TRBJ1-2; cdr3_aa: CASSLRDRGYYGYTF; cdr3_nt: TGTGCCAGCAGCTTACGGGACAGGGGTTACTATGGCTACACCTTC
d_call: .; v_call: TRBV7-3; clone_size: .; j_call: TRBJ2-1; cdr3_aa: CASSLGTYNEQFF; cdr3_nt: TGTGCCAGCAGCTTAGGCACTTACAATGAGCAGTTCTTC
d_call: .; v_call: TRBV6-6; clone_size: .; j_call: TRBJ2-7; cdr3_aa: CASSYSGRFEQYF; cdr3_nt: TGTGCCAGCAGTTACTCGGGTAGATTTGAGCAGTACTTC
d_call: .; v_call: TRBV7-9; clone_size: .; j_call: TRBJ1-4; cdr3_aa: CASSHTEEKLFF; cdr3_nt: TGTGCCAGCAGCCATACAGAAGAAAAACTGTTTTTT
d_call: .; v_call: TRBV7-6; clone_size: .; j_call: TRBJ1-1; cdr3_aa: CASSLTDTEAFF; cdr3_nt: TGTGCCAGCAGCTTAACGGACACTGAAGCTTTCTTT
d_call: TRBD2; v_call: TRBV5-4; clone_size: .; j_call: TRBJ2-1; cdr3_aa: CASSDGTSGAYNEQFF; cdr3_nt: TGTGCCAGCAGCGACGGGACTAGCGGGGCCTACAATGAGCAGTTCTTC
d_call: .; v_call: TRBV11-2; clone_size: few; j_call: TRBJ2-7; cdr3_aa: CASSSQVSYEQYF; cdr3_nt: TGTGCCAGCAGTTCGCAAGTCTCCTACGAGCAGTACTTC
d_call: TRBD2; v_call: TRBV28; clone_size: .; j_call: TRBJ2-3; cdr3_aa: CASTAQEGGPTDTQYF; cdr3_nt: TGTGCCAGCACCGCACAAGAGGGAGGGCCAACAGATACGCAGTATTTT
d_call: .; v_call: TRBV7-9; clone_size: .; j_call: TRBJ1-4; cdr3_aa: CASSSLNEKLFF; cdr3_nt: TGTGCCAGCAGCTCCCTTAATGAAAAACTGTTTTTT
d_call: .; v_call: TRBV19; clone_size: .; j_call: TRBJ2-5; cdr3_aa: CASSIVGQETQYF; cdr3_nt: TGTGCCAGTAGTATTGTAGGTCAAGAGACCCAGTACTTC
d_call: TRBD2; v_call: TRBV7-2; clone_size: .; j_call: TRBJ2-5; cdr3_aa: CASSTVAGQETQYF; cdr3_nt: TGTGCCAGCAGCACAGTAGCGGGTCAAGAGACCCAGTACTTC
d_call: .; v_call: TRBV5-1; clone_size: .; j_call: TRBJ2-3; cdr3_aa: CASSLGLAADTQYF; cdr3_nt: TGCGCCAGCAGCTTGGGGCTAGCAGCGGATACGCAGTATTTT
d_call: TRBD2; v_call: TRBV9; clone_size: .; j_call: TRBJ2-3; cdr3_aa: CASSLTLPSGSRTDTQYF; cdr3_nt: TGTGCCAGCAGCCTCACCCTACCTAGCGGGAGTCGGACAGATACGCAGTATTTT
d_call: .; v_call: TRBV19; clone_size: .; j_call: TRBJ1-1; cdr3_aa: CASTNRVYTEAFF; cdr3_nt: TGTGCCAGTACGAACAGGGTGTACACTGAAGCTTTCTTT
d_call: .; v_call: TRBV29-1; clone_size: once; j_call: TRBJ1-4; cdr3_aa: CSVVVTTNEKLFF; cdr3_nt: TGCAGCGTTGTGGTCACAACTAATGAAAAACTGTTTTTT
d_call: TRBD1; v_call: TRBV6-1; clone_size: .; j_call: TRBJ2-1; cdr3_aa: CASIRTGGLYNEQFF; cdr3_nt: TGTGCCAGCATCCGGACAGGGGGTCTCTACAATGAGCAGTTCTTC
d_call: TRBD2; v_call: TRBV7-2; clone_size: .; j_call: TRBJ2-7; cdr3_aa: CASSSVGWPSGRAGHEQYF; cdr3_nt: TGTGCCAGCAGCTCAGTAGGGTGGCCTAGCGGGAGGGCCGGCCACGAGCAGTACTTC
d_call: TRBD1; v_call: TRBV7-7; clone_size: .; j_call: TRBJ2-2; cdr3_aa: CASRLTGGASGELFF; cdr3_nt: TGTGCTAGCAGATTAACAGGGGGCGCGAGCGGGGAGCTGTTTTTT
d_call: .; v_call: TRBV7-9; clone_size: .; j_call: TRBJ1-2; cdr3_aa: CASSLGGVRGYTF; cdr3_nt: TGTGCCAGCAGCTTAGGGGGGGTCCGTGGCTACACCTTC
d_call: .; v_call: TRBV4-2; clone_size: .; j_call: TRBJ2-2; cdr3_aa: CASRRFEELFF; cdr3_nt: TGTGCCAGCAGGCGGTTCGAGGAGCTGTTTTTT
d_call: .; v_call: TRBV5-1; clone_size: .; j_call: TRBJ2-7; cdr3_aa: CASSLYNSYEQYF; cdr3_nt: TGCGCCAGCAGCTTGTACAACTCCTACGAGCAGTACTTC
d_call: TRBD1; v_call: TRBV5-8; clone_size: .; j_call: TRBJ2-1; cdr3_aa: CASSPTGVKVDEQFF; cdr3_nt: TGTGCCAGCAGCCCGACAGGGGTAAAGGTCGATGAGCAGTTCTTC